The rows below give T cell receptor beta chains drawn from one sample of a study of T-cell memory formation after mild COVID-19. MiXCR was run by TCRdb on the 5' RACE reads, yielding one entry per CDR3 protein. The repertoire holds just over 200,000 distinct CDR3 sequences, 9% to 10% seen once, with roughly 4% in the top ten. The sample consisted of PBMCs or a T cell subset sorted from them (not recorded which). Receptor source: a man aged 18 to 35 who had mild COVID-19 (a few samples of this study predate the infection). Cell type and time point are not known. CDR3s include the opening cysteine and the closing phenylalanine or tryptophan. The D gene is left open where the match is weak. Only part of the rows carry a size: once, few, many, or a class if the clone is expanded.

j_call	d_call	v_call	clone_size	cdr3_nt	cdr3_aa
TRBJ2-2	NA	TRBV23-1	few	TGCGCCAGCACCCATGGGGACGGTTTATGGTGTGCCGGGGAGCTGTTTTTT	CASTHGDGLWCAGELFF
TRBJ1-6	TRBD1	TRBV28	NA	TGTGCCAGCAGAAGCAGGGGGTCTAGTTCACCCCTCCACTTT	CASRSRGSSSPLHF
TRBJ1-3	NA	TRBV2	few	TGTGCCAGCAGTGACAGGAGTGGAAACACCATATATTTT	CASSDRSGNTIYF
TRBJ1-1	NA	TRBV20-1	NA	TGCAGTGCTAGAGGCCCGGGGGCGACTGAAGCTTTCTTT	CSARGPGATEAFF
TRBJ2-3	NA	TRBV5-1	NA	TGCGCCAGCAGCTTGGCCTTCTCGGGGTATGGAGATACGCAGTATTTT	CASSLAFSGYGDTQYF
TRBJ2-6	NA	TRBV7-3	few	TGTGCCAGCAGCTTAATATATTCCTCTGGGGCCAACGTCCTGACTTTC	CASSLIYSSGANVLTF
TRBJ1-1	NA	TRBV15	few	TGTGCCACCAGCAGAGATGTCCTGAACACTGAAGCTTTCTTT	CATSRDVLNTEAFF
TRBJ2-7	TRBD2	TRBV15	many	TGTGCCACCAGCACGGGACTAGCGAACGAGCAGTACTTC	CATSTGLANEQYF
TRBJ1-5	TRBD1	TRBV4-2	few	TGTGCCAGCAGCCAAGATAAGTCCTGGGACAGGGTCAATCAGCCCCAGCATTTT	CASSQDKSWDRVNQPQHF
TRBJ2-5	NA	TRBV4-1	few	TGCGCCAGCAGCCGCATCCGACAGTACCTCCAAGAGACCCAGTACTTC	CASSRIRQYLQETQYF
TRBJ2-5	TRBD1	TRBV3-1	many	TGTGCCAGCAGCCACGACAGGGGTCGGGAGACCCAGTACTTC	CASSHDRGRETQYF
TRBJ1-1	TRBD1	TRBV4-3	NA	TGCGCCAGCAGCCAGACGAACAGGGGCACTGAAGCTTTCTTT	CASSQTNRGTEAFF
TRBJ2-1	NA	TRBV1	NA	TGCACCAGCAGCCAAGTGTTAGCCTCTGAGCAGTTCTTC	CTSSQVLASEQFF
TRBJ1-4	NA	TRBV6-5	few	TGTGCCAGCAGTTACCTCGTTGGAGGAGTTAATAATGAAAAACTGTTTTTT	CASSYLVGGVNNEKLFF
TRBJ1-5	NA	TRBV5-1	NA	TGCGCCAGCAGCGCACAGGGTGGCGATCAGCCCCAGCATTTT	CASSAQGGDQPQHF
TRBJ2-6	NA	TRBV4-3	few	TGCGCCAGCAGCCAAGATCATCTTCCAGGGGCCACCTCTGGGGCCAACGTCCTGACTTTC	CASSQDHLPGATSGANVLTF
TRBJ1-4	TRBD1	TRBV5-1	NA	TGCGCCAGCAGCTTGGGGACAGGGTGGACTGAAAAACTGTTTTTT	CASSLGTGWTEKLFF
TRBJ2-3	NA	TRBV13	few	TGTGCCACTGAAGGGGGGGCGCATCCAGATACGCAGTATTTT	CATEGGAHPDTQYF
TRBJ2-3	TRBD2	TRBV6-5	many	TGTGCCAGCAGTTACTTGGGACTAGGGGGAGATACGCAGTATTTT	CASSYLGLGGDTQYF
TRBJ1-6	TRBD1	TRBV6-5	many	TGTGCCAGCAGCCGACAGGGGGAGGCTGGTTCACCCCTCCACTTT	CASSRQGEAGSPLHF
TRBJ1-1	NA	TRBV12-3/TRBV12-4	few	TGTGCCAGCAGTCCCTGGGACGGGAACACTGAAGCTTTCTTT	CASSPWDGNTEAFF
TRBJ2-5	NA	TRBV12-3/TRBV12-4	many	TGTGCCAGCAGTTTGTGGACAGAAGAGACCCAGTACTTC	CASSLWTEETQYF
TRBJ2-7	NA	TRBV6-5	NA	TGTGCCAGCGGTCAGGATAGAGGCTACGAGCAGTACTTC	CASGQDRGYEQYF
TRBJ2-3	NA	TRBV5-4	NA	TGTGCCAGAAGCTTGGCGATTGGGGCAGATACGCAGTATTTT	CARSLAIGADTQYF
TRBJ1-2	TRBD1	TRBV7-2	many	TGTGCCAGCAGCTACGGGACAGACTATGGCTACACCTTC	CASSYGTDYGYTF
TRBJ2-3	NA	TRBV5-1	NA	TGCGCCAGCAGCTGGGATAACTGGGGAGGCACGCAGTATTTT	CASSWDNWGGTQYF
TRBJ1-1	NA	TRBV18	many	TGTGCCAGCTCCGGACAGCCGAACACTGAAGCTTTCTTT	CASSGQPNTEAFF
TRBJ2-5	TRBD2	TRBV10-3	few	TGTGCCATCAGGGAGACTAGCGGGGGGAAAGAGACCCAGTACTTC	CAIRETSGGKETQYF
TRBJ1-4	NA	TRBV9	few	TGTGCCAGCAGCCAGAGGGGGGATAATGAAAAACTGTTTTTT	CASSQRGDNEKLFF
TRBJ2-5	NA	TRBV20-1	few	TGCAGTGCCTCACAAGTACAAGAGACCCAGTACTTC	CSASQVQETQYF
TRBJ2-1	TRBD1	TRBV7-3	many	TGTGCCAGCAGCAGGACAGGGTCCTACAATGAGCAGTTCTTC	CASSRTGSYNEQFF
TRBJ1-1	NA	TRBV9	few	TGTGCCAGCAGCCCCCCCCCAAGCACCACTGAAGCTTTCTTT	CASSPPPSTTEAFF
TRBJ2-7	TRBD2	TRBV4-2	NA	TGTGCCAGCAGCCAAGGAGAGCAACTAGCGGGTGGCTACGAGCAGTACTTC	CASSQGEQLAGGYEQYF
TRBJ2-1	NA	TRBV5-6	NA	TGTGCCAGCAGCTCCCCCGGGACGGGTTACAATGAGCAGTTCTTC	CASSSPGTGYNEQFF
TRBJ2-5	TRBD1	TRBV4-2	few	TGTGCCAGCCGCAGGGGGCCGGACCAAGAGACCCAGTACTTC	CASRRGPDQETQYF
TRBJ2-3	TRBD1	TRBV12-5	few	TGTGCTAGTGGTTTGCCCAGGGGGCGCATTTCGGTCCGCACAGATACGCAGTATTTT	CASGLPRGRISVRTDTQYF
TRBJ2-1	TRBD2	TRBV5-1	NA	TGCGCCAGCAGGTCACTAGCGGGGGGAAACAATGAGCAGTTCTTC	CASRSLAGGNNEQFF
TRBJ2-3	NA	TRBV10-3	NA	TGTGCCATCAGTCCCGGTGGGACAGATACGCAGTATTTT	CAISPGGTDTQYF
TRBJ2-7	TRBD1	TRBV5-1	NA	TGCGCCAGCAGCCCGGCGGGACAGGGCGGCGAGCAGTACTTC	CASSPAGQGGEQYF
TRBJ2-1	TRBD1	TRBV11-1	once	TGTGACAGCAGCCTAATCCCAGGGGGTGAGCAGTTCTTC	CDSSLIPGGEQFF
TRBJ2-2	TRBD1	TRBV5-1	few	TGCGCCAGCAGCCAGGGACAGGGATACACCGGGGAGCTGTTTTTT	CASSQGQGYTGELFF
TRBJ2-1	NA	TRBV29-1	few	TGCAGCGTTCGGAGGGGGTCCTACAATGAGCAGTTCTTC	CSVRRGSYNEQFF
TRBJ2-1	NA	TRBV7-9	NA	TGTGCCAGCAGCTTACGGGGGCGGGGCCTCTCCTACAATGAGCAGTTCTTC	CASSLRGRGLSYNEQFF
TRBJ1-6	NA	TRBV2	NA	TGTGCCAGCAATGCCGCATTATATAATTCACCCCTCCACTTT	CASNAALYNSPLHF
TRBJ1-1	TRBD1	TRBV5-4	NA	TGTGCCAGCAGCCCGGGGGCGGACAGGGCTAACACTGAAGCTTTCTTT	CASSPGADRANTEAFF
TRBJ1-5	TRBD1	TRBV6-5	NA	TGTGCCAGCAGTCCACCAAACAGGGGGAAGAATTTT	CASSPPNRGKNF
TRBJ1-2	NA	TRBV20-1	few	TGCAGTGCTAGGGTAGCGAAGGATTACTATGGCTACACCTTC	CSARVAKDYYGYTF
TRBJ2-2	NA	TRBV15	NA	TGTGCCACCAGCAGAGATCGAGAATGGGACGGGGAGCTGTTTTTT	CATSRDREWDGELFF
TRBJ1-4	NA	TRBV29-1	many	TGCAGCGCTGGGCAGGGAGAAAAACTGTTTTTT	CSAGQGEKLFF